This T cell receptor beta chain was retrieved from a study of cytomegalovirus exposure and HLA in healthy donors. Vbeta (60) and Jbeta (13) primers were used in the PCR. Only in-frame clones appear in the TCRdb table, and some are missing; sequencing was by immunoSEQ multiplex PCR. The sample carries tens of thousands of clones, about four fifths recorded once. The source of this sequence is a woman in her thirties in good health and CMV-seronegative. The sample taken for sequencing was PBMCs.

The CDR3 spells CASSLGGGLEQFF. The CDR3 bases are TGTGCCAGCAGCTTGGGGGGAGGATTGGAGCAGTTCTTC. The chain is built from TRBV7-9 and TRBJ2-1; a possible D gene is TRBD2 (6 bases). V was clipped by 3 bases and J by 10 bases, with 13 bases between them. The CDR3 is 13 amino acids. CDR1 and CDR2 (germline): SEHNR, FQNEAQ (reference sequence).